These 20 T cell receptor beta chains originate from one sample sequenced in a study of early T cells in non-severe SARS-CoV-2 infection. TCRdb fed the 5' RACE reads into MiXCR, producing one record per CDR3 protein. The top ten hold 7.6% of the sample, which has over 30,000 distinct CDR3 sequences, 5.5% to 7.5% seen once. Material: whole blood. These receptors originate from an adult who was a healthcare worker with PCR-confirmed SARS-CoV-2 infection or an uninfected control (not recorded which).

The chain links TRBV20-1 to TRBJ1-2, with D unclear. CDR1 and CDR2 from the germline V gene are DFQATT and SNEGSKA (reference sequence). The ends were cut back, 3 bases at V and 4 bases at J, with 12 bases in the middle. This CDR3 has 13 residues. This CDR3 is CSARAAAGYGYTF. The CDR3 DNA is TGCAGTGCTAGGGCGGCTGCGGGCTATGGCTACACCTTC.

This clonotype has a count of ten or more. In nucleotides, the CDR3 is TGCGCCAGCAGCCTGGGCTCGACCCACGACCCGAACAATGAGCAGTTCTTC. Translated, it gives CASSLGSTHDPNNEQFF. The chain combines TRBV4-1 with TRBJ2-1; no firm D call. This CDR3 is built from 17 residues. Germline V gene data show CDR1 as MGHRA and CDR2 as YSYEKL. Trimming cost V 4 bases and J 5 bases, with 21 bases left between them.

This clonotype has just one count. The J gene is TRBJ2-7, the V gene TRBV29-1, with D perhaps TRBD1 (6 bases). This CDR3 has 12 residues. Trimming shortened V by 3 bases and J by 6 bases, and 12 bases separated the two germline ends. Germline V gives CDR1 SQVTM, CDR2 ANQGSEA. CDR3 protein: CSVETQGREQYF. Written as DNA, the CDR3 is TGCAGCGTTGAGACACAGGGACGCGAGCAGTACTTC.

This clonotype was seen repeatedly, ten times or more. V is TRBV5-1 and J is TRBJ1-1, with D perhaps TRBD1 (6 bases). The CDR3 has 14 residues. V shed 3 bases and J shed 3 bases, with 12 bases lying between them. Germline CDR1 and CDR2: SGHRS and YFSETQ. The CDR3 sequence: CASSSRGGYTEAFF. In DNA form, the CDR3 reads TGCGCCAGCAGCTCCAGGGGTGGATACACTGAAGCTTTCTTT.

This clonotype was seen ten or more times. Written as DNA, the CDR3 is TGCAGTGCCCGACAGGGAGCTGGAAACACCATATATTTT. Protein: CSARQGAGNTIYF. The V and J genes are TRBV20-1 and TRBJ1-3, with TRBD1 matching over 7 bases. Unmatched junction bases numbered 4, after V lost 6 bases and J lost 2 bases. Germline assignment: CDR1 DFQATT and CDR2 SNEGSKA (reference sequence). The CDR3 contains 13 residues.

This clonotype was observed many times. The rearrangement joins TRBV5-1 to TRBJ2-1; TRBD1 is a possible D gene (6 bases). The CDR3 has 15 amino acids. The germline V and J ends were trimmed by 0 bases and 1 base, with 8 bases remaining between them. CDR1 and CDR2 (germline): SGHRS, YFSETQ. CDR3 sequence reads: CASSLEGGSYNEQFF. In DNA, the CDR3 is TGCGCCAGCAGCTTGGAAGGGGGATCCTACAATGAGCAGTTCTTC. Full variable domain (remainder filled in from reference TRBV5-1 and TRBJ2-1): KAGVTQTPRYLIKTRGQQVTLSCSPISGHRSVSWYQQTPGQGLQFLFEYFSETQRNKGNFPGRFSGRQFSNSRSEMNVSTLELGDSALYLCASSLEGGSYNEQFFGPGTRLTVL.

The V gene is TRBV6-2 or TRBV6-3, the J gene TRBJ2-3; 12 bases map to TRBD2. This CDR3 has 15 residues. With 6 bases clipped from V and 2 bases from J, the junction kept 3 bases outside the gene matches. CDR1 is MNHEY and CDR2 is SVGEGT in the germline V gene. CDR3 bases: TGTGCCAGCAGAGGACTAGCGGGGCACACAGATACGCAGTATTTT. It encodes CASRGLAGHTDTQYF.

This clonotype was counted only a few times. The CDR3: CASSLLGEGADTQYF. As DNA, the CDR3 is TGTGCCAGCAGCTTGTTGGGGGAGGGCGCAGATACGCAGTATTTT. The V call is TRBV11-1, the J call TRBJ2-3; 7 positions match TRBD2. V was clipped by 3 bases and J by 4 bases; unmatched bases: 7. This CDR3 is built from 15 residues. Looked up from germline, CDR1 is SGHAT and CDR2 is FQDESV (reference sequence).

This clonotype has ten or more counts. This sequence joins TRBV3-1 and TRBJ2-7; the D is unclear. The ends were cut back, 1 base at V and 3 bases at J, with 4 bases in the middle. The CDR3 contains 12 residues. Germline assignment: CDR1 LGHDT and CDR2 YNNKEL (reference sequence). The CDR3 reads CASSQVSYEQYF. CDR3 sequence (DNA): TGTGCCAGCAGCCAAGTTAGCTACGAGCAGTACTTC.

This clonotype was seen ten or more times. This chain links TRBV4-3 with TRBJ1-4, with TRBD1 as a possible D gene (5 bases). Germline CDR1 reads LGHNA; CDR2 reads YSLEER. This CDR3 region has 15 residues. V was trimmed by 0 bases and J by 5 bases, leaving 10 bases between them. The CDR3 is CASSQDGGKNEKLFF. CDR3 coding DNA: TGCGCCAGCAGCCAAGACGGGGGGAAGAATGAAAAACTGTTTTTT.

The sample holds many counts of this clonotype. This rearrangement joins TRBV11-2 to TRBJ1-2; 7 nucleotides align to TRBD1. The CDR3 is 18 residues long. J gave up 2 bases and V 4 bases, and 16 bases lay outside the gene matches. Germline-derived CDR1 and CDR2 are SGHAT and FQNNGV. CDR3 in DNA: TGTGCCAGCAGCTCACTCCGAAGGGACAGACCAGGGAACTATGGCTACACCTTC. This codes for CASSSLRRDRPGNYGYTF. Looking up the rest from reference TRBV11-2 and TRBJ1-2 gives the full variable domain: EAGVAQSPRYKIIEKRQSVAFWCNPISGHATLYWYQQILGQGPKLLIQFQNNGVVDDSQLPKDRFSAERLKGVDSTLKIQPAKLEDSAVYLCASSSLRRDRPGNYGYTFGSGTRLTVV.

This clonotype came up many times. V is TRBV5-4 and J is TRBJ2-5; 12 positions match TRBD2. V dropped 4 bases and J dropped 3; count of bases not matched to a gene: 4. This CDR3 is built from 15 residues. The germline gives CDR1 SGHNT, CDR2 YYREEE (reference sequence). The CDR3: CASSQRLAGEETQYF. The CDR3 nucleotides are TGTGCCAGCAGCCAAAGACTAGCGGGGGAAGAGACCCAGTACTTC.

The gene calls are TRBV7-9 and TRBJ2-1; the D gene is possibly TRBD2 (6 bases). CDR1 SEHNR and CDR2 FQNEAQ come from the germline V gene (reference sequence). V dropped 2 bases and J dropped 3 bases, with 14 bases sitting between them. The CDR3 loop spans 16 amino acids. The DNA for the CDR3 is TGTGCCAGCAGCTTAAGCATAGGACTAAGCTACAATGAGCAGTTCTTC. Encoded protein: CASSLSIGLSYNEQFF.

In this sample, this clonotype turned up many times. The V and J genes are TRBV12-3 or TRBV12-4 and TRBJ1-1; D ambiguous. The V end was cut by 4 bases, the J end by 0 bases, with 6 bases between. The CDR3 totals 13 residues. The chain's CDR3 is CASSSALNTEAFF. Written as DNA, the CDR3 is TGTGCCAGCAGTTCGGCCCTGAACACTGAAGCTTTCTTT.

This clonotype has at least ten counts. This chain links TRBV7-9 with TRBJ1-1; no reliable D call. Germline lookup yields CDR1 SEHNR and CDR2 FQNEAQ (reference sequence). The CDR3 covers 10 residues. Trimming stripped 5 bases from V and 7 bases from J, with 5 bases between. Here the CDR3 DNA reads TGTGCCAGCAGCCCCCTTGAAGCTTTCTTT. Amino acids: CASSPLEAFF. The variable domain in full, completed from reference TRBV7-9 and TRBJ1-1, reads DTGVSQNPRHKITKRGQNVTFRCDPISEHNRLYWYRQTLGQGPEFLTYFQNEAQLEKSRLLSDRFSAERPKGSFSTLEIQRTEQGDSAMYLCASSPLEAFFGQGTRLTVV.

This clonotype was counted ten times or more. V usage is TRBV11-2 and J usage is TRBJ2-5; D call uncertain. Trimming cost V 5 bases and J 5 bases, with 18 bases left between them. The germline CDR1 and CDR2 sequences are SGHAT and FQNNGV. CDR3 length: 15 residues. This chain's CDR3 is CASSPQIRALETQYF. CDR3 nucleotide sequence: TGTGCCAGCAGCCCCCAGATACGAGCCCTGGAGACCCAGTACTTC.

This clonotype was found many times. V is TRBV7-9 and J is TRBJ1-1; 8 positions agree with TRBD1. V lost 2 bases, J lost 5 bases, and 7 bases stayed unmatched. The CDR3 has 15 amino acids. The V gene's germline CDR1 is SEHNR and CDR2 FQNEAQ (reference sequence). In nucleotides, the CDR3 is TGTGCCAGCAGCTTATGGACAGGGAGGAATACTGAAGCTTTCTTT. It translates to CASSLWTGRNTEAFF.

This clonotype was observed at least ten times. In DNA form, the CDR3 reads TGTGCCAGCAGCTTAGAGCCATCCGGCAATGAGCAGTTCTTC. Its protein is CASSLEPSGNEQFF. The chain uses TRBV11-2 and TRBJ2-1; D gene ambiguous. The ends were cut back, 0 bases at V and 6 bases at J, with 9 bases in the middle. Germline V CDR1 and CDR2: SGHAT, FQNNGV. The CDR3 sequence is 14 residues long.

This clonotype was seen ten or more times. This chain uses TRBV11-2 with TRBJ2-7; D is possibly TRBD1 (6 bases). V lost 1 base, J lost 1 base, and 23 bases lay in between. CDR3 length equals 19 residues. Germline CDR1 SGHAT, CDR2 FQNNGV. This chain's CDR3 is CASSLGVTSGQGHSYEQYF. The CDR3 nucleotides read TGTGCCAGCAGCTTAGGGGTTACATCGGGTCAGGGACATTCCTACGAGCAGTACTTC. Full variable domain (remainder filled in from reference TRBV11-2 and TRBJ2-7): EAGVAQSPRYKIIEKRQSVAFWCNPISGHATLYWYQQILGQGPKLLIQFQNNGVVDDSQLPKDRFSAERLKGVDSTLKIQPAKLEDSAVYLCASSLGVTSGQGHSYEQYFGPGTRLTVT.

This clonotype was detected ten times or more. The chain is built from TRBV4-1 and TRBJ2-7; D assignment may be TRBD1 or TRBD2 (5 bases each). Germline CDR1 is MGHRA and CDR2 is YSYEKL. V lost 4 bases and J 3 bases, leaving 10 bases between the germline ends. CDR3 length equals 13 residues. This CDR3 is CASSRDLGYEQYF. In DNA, the CDR3 is TGCGCCAGCAGCCGGGACCTGGGCTACGAGCAGTACTTC.